A single sample gave rise to the 24 T cell receptor beta chains below, sequenced in a study of T cell responses to AZD1222 COVID-19 vaccine. Clones were read by immunoSEQ multiplex PCR, and TCRdb kept only the in-frame ones, dropping some. The table lists 90,000 to 130,000 clones, around 90% of them singletons, with 3.2% in the top ten. The input for sequencing was peripheral blood, taken on day 0 of AZD1222 vaccination. The receptors shown here come from an adult in good health.

The chain links TRBV28 to TRBJ2-7, with a weak D call TRBD1 (6 bases). This CDR3 region has 12 residues. The ends were cut back, 7 bases at V and 4 bases at J, with 11 bases in the middle. Germline V gene sequence: CDR1 MDHEN, CDR2 SYDVKM. CDR3 DNA: TGTGCCAGCACTACAGGGTATTACGAGCAGTACTTC. Encoded protein: CASTTGYYEQYF.

This clone occurred a few times. The chain links TRBV28 to TRBJ1-6, with D unclear. The V end was cut by 2 bases, the J end by 7 bases, with 12 bases between. This CDR3 contains 15 residues. The germline V gene has CDR1 MDHEN and CDR2 SYDVKM. CDR3 sequence: CASSLGRRPNSPLHF. CDR3 nucleotides: TGTGCCAGCAGTTTAGGACGGAGACCCAATTCACCCCTCCACTTT. Filled out from reference TRBV28 and TRBJ1-6, the complete variable domain reads DVKVTQSSRYLVKRTGEKVFLECVQDMDHENMFWYRQDPGLGLRLIYFSYDVKMKEKGDIPEGYSVSREKKERFSLILESASTNQTSMYLCASSLGRRPNSPLHFGNGTRLTVT.

This clone was detected only once. The rearrangement joins TRBV19 to TRBJ1-5, with D unclear. Per germline, CDR1 LNHDA and CDR2 SQIVND (reference sequence). V dropped 3 bases and J dropped 7 bases, with 7 bases sitting between them. CDR3 length: 12 amino acids. CDR3 in amino acids: CASSISGQPQHF. DNA of the CDR3: TGTGCCAGTAGTATTTCCGGGCAGCCCCAGCATTTT.

The rearrangement joins TRBV7-2 to TRBJ1-4; D is perhaps TRBD1 (5 bases). The CDR3 extends over 14 amino acids. V was trimmed by 1 base and J by 7 bases, leaving 10 bases between them. CDR1 and CDR2 (germline): SGHTA, FQGNSA. CDR3 in amino acids: CASSLGQGREKLFF. DNA for the CDR3: TGTGCCAGCAGCTTAGGCCAGGGCCGTGAAAAACTGTTTTTT.

This chain joins TRBV5-8 and TRBJ2-2, with 13 positions matching TRBD2. With V trimmed by 7 bases and J by 3 bases, 9 bases remained unmatched. The V gene's germline CDR1 is SGHTS and CDR2 YDEGEE. The CDR3 loop spans 17 amino acids. The CDR3 nucleotides are TGTGCCAGCTGGGGGACTAGCGGGGCTATTTACACCGGGGAGCTGTTTTTT. Encoded protein: CASWGTSGAIYTGELFF.

The gene calls are TRBV6-1 and TRBJ1-6; no clear D. The V gene's germline CDR1 is MNHNS and CDR2 SASEGT. CDR3 length: 15 residues. Trimming removed 3 bases at V and 8 bases at J, with 14 bases between. The CDR3 DNA follows: TGTGCCAGCAGTGAGACGTGGGGTGGGGATTCACCCCTCCACTTT. It encodes CASSETWGGDSPLHF.

The chain has TRBV19 and TRBJ1-2; 8 positions match TRBD1. The V segment lost 10 bases and the J segment 2 bases; nucleotides outside the gene matches: 9. The CDR3 consists of 14 residues. Germline-derived CDR1 and CDR2 are LNHDA and SQIVND (reference sequence). CDR3 nucleotide sequence: TGTGCCACTCGAATACAGGGGGAGAACTATGGCTACACCTTC. Its translation: CATRIQGENYGYTF.

The sample holds a few counts of this clone. The J gene is TRBJ2-2, the V gene TRBV3-1 (or the pseudogene TRBV3-2); TRBD2 matches 8 bases. There are 17 residues in the CDR3. V gave up 4 bases and J gave up 1 base; unmatched junction bases: 8. Germline assignment: CDR1 LGHDT and CDR2 YNNKEL (reference sequence). The CDR3 DNA reads as TGTGCCAGCAGCCTACGGATTAGCGGGGTGAACACCGGGGAGCTGTTTTTT. Translation gives CASSLRISGVNTGELFF.

The genes are TRBV30 and TRBJ2-7, with D possibly matching TRBD1 (6 bases). The CDR3 has 13 residues. In germline, CDR1 is GTSNPN, CDR2 SVGIG (reference sequence). The V and J ends lost 4 bases and 9 bases respectively, with 19 bases between them. The CDR3 bases are TGTGCCTGGACCGGGACATTCGAGGAGAGGCAGTACTTC. It encodes CAWTGTFEERQYF.

This clone has a handful of counts. The chain uses TRBV7-2 and TRBJ2-3; possibly TRBD2 for D (7 bases). The CDR3 has 15 residues. Germline-derived CDR1 and CDR2 are SGHTA and FQGNSA. Trimming left V 6 bases short and J 3 bases short, with 16 bases between. This CDR3 reads CASSRGGGQTDTQYF. The CDR3 bases are TGTGCCAGCAGTAGAGGGGGGGGGCAGACAGATACGCAGTATTTT.

This chain uses TRBV6-5 with TRBJ1-1, with a possible D match to TRBD1 (5 bases). V was pared by 6 bases and J by 4 bases, with 12 bases between. This CDR3 is built from 13 residues. CDR1 is MNHEY and CDR2 is SVGAGI in the germline V gene. CDR3 sequence: CASSLGQATEAFF. The CDR3 DNA follows: TGTGCCAGCAGCCTAGGACAAGCCACTGAAGCTTTCTTT.

This sequence joins TRBV7-2 and TRBJ2-3; 12 nucleotides agree with TRBD2. Per germline, CDR1 SGHTA and CDR2 FQGNSA. Trimming at V came to 2 bases and at J to 2 bases, leaving 5 bases not matched to a gene. This CDR3 spans 17 amino acids. CDR3 nucleotides: TGTGCCAGCAGCTTAAGTGCTAGCGGGGGGGCCACAGATACGCAGTATTTT. It specifies CASSLSASGGATDTQYF.

The V and J genes are TRBV7-2 and TRBJ2-6; D is unresolved. The V end lost 1 base, the J end lost 4 bases, and 11 bases lay between the germline ends. The CDR3 extends over 16 amino acids. Per the germline V gene, CDR1 is SGHTA and CDR2 is FQGNSA. The CDR3 spells CASSLDRVAGANVLTF. CDR3 nucleotide sequence: TGTGCCAGCAGCTTAGATCGCGTGGCGGGGGCCAACGTCCTGACTTTC.

The chain employs TRBV20-1 and TRBJ2-3; D call uncertain. CDR1 DFQATT and CDR2 SNEGSKA come from the germline V gene (reference sequence). There are 10 residues in the CDR3. DNA for the CDR3: TGCAGGGTTACCCCCGATACGCAGTATTTT. Translating it yields CRVTPDTQYF.

The chain combines TRBV6-5 with TRBJ1-3, with D possibly TRBD1 on 5 matching bases. V dropped 4 bases and J dropped 7 bases, with 8 bases sitting between them. The CDR3 has 12 residues. Germline values: CDR1 MNHEY, CDR2 SVGAGI. The CDR3 protein is CASSSEGNTIYF. The CDR3 DNA sequence: TGTGCCAGCAGTTCCGAGGGGAACACCATATATTTT.

The V gene is TRBV15, the J gene TRBJ1-1; weak D call: TRBD1 (5 bases). Looked up from germline, CDR1 is LNHNV and CDR2 is YYDKDF (reference sequence). This CDR3 region has 18 residues. Written as DNA, the CDR3 is TGTGGGGCAGCCCGAAACACCGGAGGACGTGGGGACGTCACTGAAGCTTTCTTT. This sequence encodes CGAARNTGGRGDVTEAFF.

CDR3 DNA: TGTGCCAGCAACCCGTCGGCAGTTGGTCAGCCCCAGCATTTT. Residues: CASNPSAVGQPQHF. V and J are TRBV2 and TRBJ1-5; D unclear. There are 14 residues in the CDR3. CDR1 SNHLY and CDR2 FYNNEI come from the germline V gene. V lost 7 bases and J lost 6, with 16 bases in between.

The rearrangement joins TRBV9 to TRBJ2-7; D call uncertain. The CDR3 has 13 amino acids. Germline assignment: CDR1 SGDLS and CDR2 YYNGEE. Trimming shortened V by 0 bases and J by 2 bases, and 6 bases separated the two germline ends. CDR3 amino acids: CASSVGMAYEQYF. As DNA, the CDR3 is TGTGCCAGCAGCGTAGGTATGGCCTACGAGCAGTACTTC. Variable domain in full (rest from reference TRBV9 and TRBJ2-7): DSGVTQTPKHLITATGQRVTLRCSPRSGDLSVYWYQQSLDQGLQFLIQYYNGEERAKGNILERFSAQQFPDLHSELNLSSLELGDSALYFCASSVGMAYEQYFGPGTRLTVT.

The DNA of the CDR3 is TGCGCCAGCAGCCTGGGGAGCGGGGGCACAGATACGCAGTATTTT. This sequence encodes CASSLGSGGTDTQYF. This sequence joins TRBV4-1 and TRBJ2-3, with TRBD2 matching 7 bases. From germline, CDR1 is MGHRA and CDR2 YSYEKL. This CDR3 is built from 15 residues. V shed 4 bases, J shed 1 base, and the junction held 5 bases outside the gene matches.

The chain uses TRBV25-1 and TRBJ2-1; no clear D gene. The CDR3 has 11 amino acids. Germline V gene data show CDR1 as MGHDK and CDR2 as SYGVNS. DNA of the CDR3: TGTGCTTCCGCCGGTTACAATGAGCAGTTCTTC. Encoded protein: CASAGYNEQFF.

This chain connects TRBV11-2 to TRBJ1-5; D remains unclear. V lost 4 bases and J lost 0, with 7 bases in between. The CDR3 has 14 amino acids. CDR1 SGHAT and CDR2 FQNNGV come from the germline V gene. This CDR3 is CASSSQNSNQPQHF. The CDR3, as DNA: TGTGCCAGCAGCTCTCAGAATAGCAATCAGCCCCAGCATTTT.

The CDR3 spells CASRPGLSVNEQFF. The CDR3 bases are TGTGCCAGCAGGCCGGGACTGTCTGTAAATGAGCAGTTCTTC. The chain recombines TRBV7-2 with TRBJ2-1, with a tentative D call TRBD2 (6 bases). The CDR3 totals 14 residues. The germline V gene has CDR1 SGHTA and CDR2 FQGNSA. The V end lost 6 bases, the J end lost 7 bases, and 16 bases lay between the germline ends. The full variable domain, in which reference TRBV7-2 and TRBJ2-1 provide the parts outside the CDR3, is GAGVSQSPSNKVTEKGKDVELRCDPISGHTALYWYRQSLGQGLEFLIYFQGNSAPDKSGLPSDRFSAERTGGSVSTLTIQRTQQEDSAVYLCASRPGLSVNEQFFGPGTRLTVL.

The chain links TRBV21-1 to TRBJ1-2; TRBD1, the table's D call, was not compared with the DNA. TRBV21-1 is tagged as a pseudogene. The length of the CDR3 is 14 residues. The chain's CDR3 is CASSLRTGDYGYTF. CDR3 bases: TGTGCCAGCAGCTTACGGACAGGGGACTATGGCTACACCTTC.

As DNA, the CDR3 is TGTGCCAGCAGTCCACAGGGGCCATATGGCTACACCTTC. This encodes CASSPQGPYGYTF. The chain joins TRBV27 to TRBJ1-2, with 7 nucleotides matching TRBD1. The CDR3 runs to 13 residues. CDR1 is MNHEY, CDR2 SMNVEV, per germline (reference sequence). V was pared by 5 bases and J by 5 bases, with 5 bases of the junction left unmatched.